This T cell receptor (beta chain) was captured in a study of technical replicates of blood from several donors. The table came from immunoSEQ multiplex PCR; TCRdb's copy has only in-frame clones and leaves some out. The sample has tens of thousands of clones, about 95% seen once. Concerning this clone: The germline gene is not matched at one end of the junction; a read error may be the cause.

Germline V gene sequence: CDR1 SGHTA, CDR2 FQGNSA. The CDR3 sequence is 16 residues long. The chain is built from TRBV7-2 and TRBJ2-1; TRBD2 aligns across 11 bases. The sequenced sample was PBMCs. The source of this sequence is a human donor in good health. Some clones in this sample may be carry-over from other donors' samples. CDR3 in DNA: TGTGCCAGCAGTTTAGCGGGAGGGGGGTCCTACAATGAGCAGTTCTTC. Protein: CASSLAGGGSYNEQFF.